These 5 T cell receptor beta chains were all obtained from the same sample, sequenced in a study of blood T cell repertoires in COVID-19. TCRdb keeps only in-frame clones here, not all; method: immunoSEQ multiplex PCR. This table has 350,000 to 500,000 clones, roughly 84% appearing once. Sequenced sample: PBMCs or T cells enriched from blood (not recorded which). The receptors stem from a young woman who had been exposed to COVID-19.

The chain carries TRBV7-2 and TRBJ1-4; 8 nucleotides match TRBD1. Germline V gene lookup returns CDR1 SGHTA and CDR2 FQGNSA. After removal of 3 bases from V and 7 bases from J, the junction contained 4 bases not matched to a gene. The CDR3 consists of 14 residues. In DNA form, the CDR3 reads TGTGCCAGCAGCTTGACAGGGGCGAGTGAAAAACTGTTTTTT. Protein: CASSLTGASEKLFF.

The genes are TRBV14 and TRBJ1-2, with D hard to call. The V gene lost 3 bases and the J gene lost 5 bases, with 10 bases spanning the gap. The CDR3 spans 13 residues. CDR1 and CDR2 (germline): SGHDN, FVKESK. The CDR3 DNA reads as TGTGCCAGCAGCCACCCTGGAGCATATGGCTACACCTTC. This gives the protein CASSHPGAYGYTF.

The gene calls are TRBV2 and TRBJ1-2; D is unclear. This CDR3 spans 12 amino acids. V lost 6 bases, J lost 4 bases, and 9 bases lay in between. Germline V gives CDR1 SNHLY, CDR2 FYNNEI. CDR3 amino acids: CASRPEGYGYTF. CDR3 DNA: TGTGCCAGCAGGCCAGAGGGCTATGGCTACACCTTC.

This CDR3 reads CASSPPMVQNQETQYF. CDR3 DNA sequence: TGTGCCAGCTCACCACCGATGGTACAGAACCAAGAGACCCAGTACTTC. The rearrangement joins TRBV18 to TRBJ2-5; no clear D. The germline gives CDR1 KGHSH, CDR2 LQKENI. The germline V and J ends were trimmed by 0 bases and 0 bases, with 11 bases remaining between them. The CDR3 loop spans 16 amino acids.

The V gene is TRBV11-3, the J gene TRBJ2-7, with TRBD2 identical over 8 bases. The V gene end was trimmed by 5 bases and the J gene end by 0 bases; junction bases not matched to a gene: 3. The CDR3 is made up of 14 amino acids. CDR1 is SGHNT and CDR2 is YENEEA in the germline V gene. The CDR3 DNA is TGTGCCAGCAGCGACGGGACTAGCTCCTACGAGCAGTACTTC. Translating it yields CASSDGTSSYEQYF.